The next 9 T cell receptor beta chains were all read from a single sample in a study of shared clonotypes between healthy human individuals. Generated by immunoSEQ multiplex PCR, the TCRdb table keeps only in-frame clones and is missing some. Of some 1 million clones in the sample, 65% to 80% were seen once. The sequenced sample was memory CD4+ T cells sorted from blood. Subset denoted: CD45RA-negative fraction. These receptors all come from a man younger than 35 in good health.

The J gene is TRBJ1-1, the V gene TRBV29-1, with a weak D call TRBD1 (6 bases). The V gene's germline CDR1 is SQVTM and CDR2 ANQGSEA. The length of the CDR3 is 15 residues. V shed 6 bases and J shed 3 bases, with 20 bases lying between them. The CDR3 loop reads CSVVTTGSNYTEAFF. Here the CDR3 DNA reads TGCAGCGTAGTAACGACAGGTTCGAATTACACTGAAGCTTTCTTT.

For this clone: The same CDR3 also results from other DNA sequences found in this sample. The rearrangement links TRBV11-1 to TRBJ2-7, with 7 nucleotides matching TRBD1. The CDR3 contains 14 residues. CDR1 is SGHAT, CDR2 FQDESV, per germline (reference sequence). The V gene end was trimmed by 5 bases and the J gene end by 1 base; junction bases not matched to a gene: 5. CDR3 coding DNA: TGTGCCAGCAGCCTAGGACAGGCTTCCTACGAGCAGTACTTC. This translates into CASSLGQASYEQYF. Combining the CDR3 with reference TRBV11-1 and TRBJ2-7 gives the whole variable domain EAEVAQSPRYKITEKSQAVAFWCDPISGHATLYWYRQILGQGPELLVQFQDESVVDDSQLPKDRFSAERLKGVDSTLKIQPAELGDSAMYLCASSLGQASYEQYFGPGTRLTVT.

The V call is TRBV4-1, the J call TRBJ1-6; 10 nucleotides line up with TRBD1. J was trimmed by 7 bases and V by 0 bases; bases with no gene match: 6. The CDR3 is 17 residues long. Per germline, CDR1 MGHRA and CDR2 YSYEKL. As DNA, the CDR3 is TGCGCCAGCAGCCAAGATTTGGGACAGGGGAGGAATTCACCCCTCCACTTT. This sequence encodes CASSQDLGQGRNSPLHF.

This chain connects TRBV6-5 to TRBJ2-7; TRBD1 matches at 9 bases. The length of the CDR3 is 15 residues. CDR1 and CDR2 (germline): MNHEY, SVGAGI. V trimming: 2 bases; J trimming: 4 bases; junction bases outside the gene matches: 6. Here the CDR3 reads CASSYPGQGTYEQYF. CDR3 DNA: TGTGCCAGCAGTTACCCCGGACAGGGGACTTACGAGCAGTACTTC.

The CDR3 region is CASSLTEYEAFF. CDR3 bases: TGTGCCAGCAGCTTGACAGAGTATGAAGCTTTCTTT. This chain links TRBV2 with TRBJ1-1; possible D gene TRBD1, 5 bases. Trimming took 6 bases from V and 7 from J, leaving 12 bases between them. CDR3 size: 12 residues. Germline V gives CDR1 SNHLY, CDR2 FYNNEI.

The chain recombines TRBV27 with TRBJ1-5; TRBD1 aligns across 8 bases. This CDR3 region has 16 residues. With V trimmed by 2 bases and J by 4 bases, 7 bases remained unmatched. CDR1 and CDR2 from the germline V gene are MNHEY and SMNVEV (reference sequence). The CDR3 loop is CASSLQSRGQNQPQHF. The CDR3 bases are TGTGCCAGCAGTTTACAATCCAGGGGGCAGAATCAGCCCCAGCATTTT.

This rearrangement joins TRBV4-2 to TRBJ2-1; TRBD2 is a possible D gene (5 bases). Germline V lookup: CDR1 LGHNA, CDR2 YNFKEQ. Trimming removed 0 bases at V and 2 bases at J, with 11 bases between. This CDR3 spans 16 amino acids. The CDR3 spells CASSQDQASPYNEQFF. The CDR3, as DNA: TGTGCCAGCAGCCAAGATCAGGCTAGCCCCTACAATGAGCAGTTCTTC.

This chain connects TRBV2 to TRBJ1-1; D is undetermined. Looked up from germline, CDR1 is SNHLY and CDR2 is FYNNEI. Trimming stripped 2 bases from V and 1 base from J, with 5 bases between. There are 13 residues in the CDR3. The CDR3 DNA follows: TGTGCCAGCAGTGAATTCCAGAACACTGAAGCTTTCTTT. This encodes CASSEFQNTEAFF.

Only one count was recorded for this clone. The V gene is TRBV6-1, the J gene TRBJ1-2, with 8 bases matching TRBD1. Germline CDR1 MNHNS, CDR2 SASEGT. The CDR3 totals 17 residues. Trimming cost V 3 bases and J 0 bases; bases outside gene matches: 9. CDR3 nucleotides: TGTGCCAGCAGTGACTATTCGGGACAGGCAGCTAACTATGGCTACACCTTC. Translated, it gives CASSDYSGQAANYGYTF.